The TCR beta chain described here comes from a study of T cell responses to AZD1222 COVID-19 vaccine. Study findings and constraints: Distributed over spike, vaccine-associated CD4 TCRs predominated at 160-218 and 743-854.

TCRdb's table, derived via immunoSEQ multiplex PCR, lists solely in-frame clones and lacks some. This table holds 75,000 to 100,000 clones, more than 70% found once. Turning to this clone: Its antigen is as yet unknown.

The CDR3 sequence is 17 residues long. With 4 bases clipped from V and 5 bases from J, the junction kept 16 bases outside the gene matches. CDR1 and CDR2 (germline): SGDLS, YYNGEE. This sequence joins TRBV9 and TRBJ2-5; 8 nucleotides line up with TRBD1. The TCR was taken from an adult in good health. This specimen was peripheral blood, taken on day 0 of AZD1222 vaccination. For the CDR3, the DNA is TGTGCCAGCAGCAGCCCTAACCTTGCAGGGGGCTGGGAGACCCAGTACTTC. Its translation: CASSSPNLAGGWETQYF.